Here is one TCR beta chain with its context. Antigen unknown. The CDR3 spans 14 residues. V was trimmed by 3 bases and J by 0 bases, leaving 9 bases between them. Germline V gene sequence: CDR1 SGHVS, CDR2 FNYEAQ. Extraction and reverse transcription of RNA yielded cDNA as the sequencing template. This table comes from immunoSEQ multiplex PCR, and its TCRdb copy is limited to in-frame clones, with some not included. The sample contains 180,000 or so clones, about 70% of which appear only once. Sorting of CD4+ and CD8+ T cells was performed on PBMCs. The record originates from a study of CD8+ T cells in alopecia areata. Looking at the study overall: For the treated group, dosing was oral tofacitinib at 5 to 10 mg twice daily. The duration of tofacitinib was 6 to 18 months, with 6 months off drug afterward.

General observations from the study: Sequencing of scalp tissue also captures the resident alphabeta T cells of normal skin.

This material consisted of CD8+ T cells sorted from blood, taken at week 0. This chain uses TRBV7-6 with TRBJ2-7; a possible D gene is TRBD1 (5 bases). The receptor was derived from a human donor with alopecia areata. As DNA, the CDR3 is TGTGCCAGCAGCTTGAAGACAGCCTCCTACGAGCAGTACTTC. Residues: CASSLKTASYEQYF.